This T cell receptor beta chain stems from a study of glioma-infiltrating T cells after dendritic cell vaccination. Notes on the study in general: Higher TCR clonality did not directly relate to longer survival.

Time point denoted: after dendritic cell vaccination, including at tumor progression/relapse. Fresh-frozen tumor tissue and more than two years of survival data were available for all. V lost 6 bases to trimming and J lost 8 bases, with 16 bases between them. CDR1 and CDR2 (germline): MNHNS, SASEGT. CDR3 length: 13 amino acids. The protocol was immunoSEQ multiplex PCR, while the TCRdb copy is restricted to in-frame clones and leaves out a portion. The top ten clones hold approximately 2.4% of a sample with about 76,000 clones, around 86% of them seen once. On this clone: Its target is unknown.

The specimen was blood, collected after dendritic cell vaccination. The chain combines TRBV6-1 with TRBJ1-2, with D uncertain. The TCR was taken from a human donor with glioblastoma. CDR3 nucleotides: TGTGCCAGCAGACGCCTGGCCGGCGGCGGCTACACCTTC. Translated, it gives CASRRLAGGGYTF.